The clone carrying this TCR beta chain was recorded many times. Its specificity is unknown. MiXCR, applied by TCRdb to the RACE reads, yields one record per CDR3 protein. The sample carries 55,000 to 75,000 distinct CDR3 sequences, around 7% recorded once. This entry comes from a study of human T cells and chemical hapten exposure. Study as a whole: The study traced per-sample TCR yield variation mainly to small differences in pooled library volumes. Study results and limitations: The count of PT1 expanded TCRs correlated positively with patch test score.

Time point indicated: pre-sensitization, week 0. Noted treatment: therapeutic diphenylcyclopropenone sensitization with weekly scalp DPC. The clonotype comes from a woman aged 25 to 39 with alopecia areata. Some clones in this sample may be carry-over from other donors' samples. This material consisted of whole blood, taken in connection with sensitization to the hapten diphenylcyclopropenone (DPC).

The CDR3 loop reads CSARGPLGNTEAFF. CDR3 DNA: TGCAGTGCTAGAGGCCCTCTCGGGAACACTGAAGCTTTCTTT. The chain joins TRBV20-1 to TRBJ1-1; D is undetermined. V was clipped by 1 base and J by 1 base, with 10 bases between them. The germline V gene encodes CDR1 DFQATT and CDR2 SNEGSKA (reference sequence). This CDR3 is 14 amino acids long.